The 28 T cell receptor beta chains presented below share a single source sample, sequenced in a study of T cells in Graves' hyperthyroidism and ophthalmopathy. It was RNA transcripts that yielded the amplified TCR beta CDR3 regions. The TCR CDR3 was amplified in a first-round RT-PCR using the HTBI primer set. MiXCR, run by TCRdb on the multiplex PCR reads, gives a single entry per CDR3 protein. The sample shows approximately 370,000 distinct CDR3 sequences, approximately 18% of them seen only once. The sample consisted of blood. Receptors were obtained from a woman aged 25 to 39 with Graves' hyperthyroidism that later progressed to Graves' ophthalmopathy.

The sample holds many counts of this clonotype. The chain recombines TRBV10-2 with TRBJ1-2; D remains unclear. Germline values: CDR1 WSHSY, CDR2 SAAADI. V was pared by 4 bases and J by 2 bases, with 8 bases between. The CDR3 is made up of 13 amino acids. CDR3 in DNA: TGCGCCAGCAGTGTTGACGGAAACTATGGCTACACCTTC. It is translated as CASSVDGNYGYTF.

This clonotype was counted ten times or more. The chain recombines TRBV28 with TRBJ1-3; D uncertain. CDR3 size: 14 residues. V was shortened by 3 bases and J by 0 bases, with 6 bases between the two germline ends. Germline V CDR1 and CDR2: MDHEN, SYDVKM. Written as DNA, the CDR3 is TGTGCCAGCAGTTTCGGGAGCTCTGGAAACACCATATATTTT. Its translation: CASSFGSSGNTIYF.

This chain uses TRBV7-2 with TRBJ2-3, with D perhaps TRBD2 (5 bases). There are 15 residues in the CDR3. V lost 3 bases and J lost 0, with 10 bases in between. CDR1 SGHTA and CDR2 FQGNSA come from the germline V gene. Here the CDR3 reads CASSLADYSTDTQYF. CDR3 nucleotide sequence: TGTGCCAGCAGCTTGGCTGACTACAGCACAGATACGCAGTATTTT.

This clonotype was seen a handful of times. The chain employs TRBV4-1 and TRBJ1-5; D gene uncertain. CDR1 MGHRA and CDR2 YSYEKL come from the germline V gene. This CDR3 contains 14 residues. The V end was cut by 1 base, the J end by 4 bases, with 8 bases between. The CDR3 spells CASSQVWGNQPQHF. The CDR3 DNA reads as TGCGCCAGCAGCCAAGTGTGGGGAAATCAGCCCCAGCATTTT.

At least ten counts were recorded for this clonotype. This chain joins TRBV12-3 or TRBV12-4 and TRBJ2-3, with a weak D call TRBD2 (6 bases). The CDR3 spans 14 residues. V was clipped by 5 bases and J by 3 bases, with 12 bases between them. The CDR3 sequence is CASSPGRGTDTQYF. CDR3 sequence (DNA): TGTGCCAGCAGTCCGGGACGGGGGACAGATACGCAGTATTTT.

In this sample, this clonotype turned up a few times. This chain uses TRBV12-3 or TRBV12-4 with TRBJ1-5; D unresolved. This CDR3 spans 13 amino acids. Trimming stripped 5 bases from V and 4 bases from J, with 9 bases between. The CDR3 DNA follows: TGTGCCAGCAGTCGAGGGAGGAATCAGCCCCAGCATTTT. As protein: CASSRGRNQPQHF.

This chain joins TRBV4-1 and TRBJ1-1; D not resolved. Germline CDR1 reads MGHRA; CDR2 reads YSYEKL. Trimming stripped 1 base from V and 6 bases from J, with 21 bases between. The CDR3 consists of 17 residues. The CDR3 reads CASSQVVGRFKYAEAFF. The CDR3 DNA is TGCGCCAGCAGCCAAGTTGTGGGGAGGTTTAAGTACGCTGAAGCTTTCTTT.

This clonotype was seen ten or more times. The chain recombines TRBV29-1 with TRBJ1-4; 7 bases agree with TRBD1. Trimming removed 6 bases from V and 8 bases from J; junction bases left unmatched: 9. CDR1 is SQVTM, CDR2 ANQGSEA, per germline. This CDR3 is 13 amino acids long. The CDR3 region has the DNA TGCAGCGTCACGACAGGGATCGGGGAAAAACTGTTTTTT. The encoded protein is CSVTTGIGEKLFF. Based on the CDR3 plus reference TRBV29-1 and TRBJ1-4, the full variable domain is SAVISQKPSRDICQRGTSLTIQCQVDSQVTMMFWYRQQPGQSLTLIATANQGSEATYESGFVIDKFPISRPNLTFSTLTVSNMSPEDSSIYLCSVTTGIGEKLFFGSGTQLSVL.

This clonotype was seen many times. The rearrangement joins TRBV20-1 to TRBJ2-7; 13 bases are shared with TRBD2. Germline CDR1 reads DFQATT; CDR2 reads SNEGSKA (reference sequence). Trimming at V came to 4 bases and at J to 5 bases, leaving 8 bases not matched to a gene. The CDR3 runs 15 residues. CDR3 sequence (DNA): TGCAGTGCTACTCACCGGACTAGCGGGAGCGACGAGCAGTACTTC. It encodes CSATHRTSGSDEQYF.

In this sample, this clonotype turned up many times. The chain has TRBV28 and TRBJ1-5; D is uncertain. Trimming stripped 3 bases from V and 0 bases from J, with 9 bases between. This CDR3 contains 15 residues. CDR1 and CDR2 (germline): MDHEN, SYDVKM. CDR3 residues: CASSFIALSNQPQHF. The CDR3 nucleotides read TGTGCCAGCAGTTTTATCGCTCTTAGCAATCAGCCCCAGCATTTT.

This clonotype was counted a few times. The CDR3 bases are TGTGCCAGCAGCGTAGGGGTCACGCAAGGTCAGAGTGAAGCTTTCTTT. Encoded protein: CASSVGVTQGQSEAFF. This chain links TRBV9 with TRBJ1-1; no definite D call. CDR1 is SGDLS and CDR2 is YYNGEE in the germline V gene. Trimming removed 0 bases from V and 7 bases from J, with 19 bases in between. The length of the CDR3 is 16 residues.

This clonotype was detected a few times. The genes are TRBV19 and TRBJ2-1; TRBD2 matches 10 bases. Germline V CDR1 and CDR2: LNHDA, SQIVND (reference sequence). The ends lost 2 bases at V and 9 bases at J; junction bases unmatched: 4. This CDR3 has 14 amino acids. The CDR3 spells CASSILAGEGEQFF. CDR3 in DNA: TGTGCCAGTAGTATACTAGCGGGAGAGGGTGAGCAGTTCTTC.

The chain couples TRBV11-2 to TRBJ2-4, with D unresolved. Germline assignment: CDR1 SGHAT and CDR2 FQNNGV. This CDR3 spans 18 amino acids. V was shortened by 5 bases and J by 0 bases, with 20 bases between the two germline ends. CDR3 region: CASSLIQSFRLAKNIQYF. The CDR3 DNA reads as TGTGCCAGCAGCCTGATACAAAGTTTTCGACTAGCCAAAAACATTCAGTACTTC.

V gene TRBV5-5 combines with J gene TRBJ2-5; 7 bases agree with TRBD2. J gave up 3 bases and V 4 bases, and 6 bases lay outside the gene matches. CDR3 length equals 14 residues. Germline CDR1 is SGHKS and CDR2 is YYEKEE (reference sequence). For the CDR3, the DNA is TGTGCCAGCAGCGAGCCCGGGACTAAAGAGACCCAGTACTTC. Amino acid sequence: CASSEPGTKETQYF.

The sample holds one count of this clonotype. The rearrangement links TRBV2 to TRBJ1-1; D is uncertain. Trimming took off 8 bases at V and 2 bases at J, with 9 bases between the two ends. Germline V gives CDR1 SNHLY, CDR2 FYNNEI. This CDR3 region has 12 residues. CDR3 loop: CASEQTNTEAFF. In nucleotides, the CDR3 is TGTGCCAGCGAACAGACAAACACTGAAGCTTTCTTT.

The chain combines TRBV11-2 with TRBJ2-3; D unclear. CDR1 and CDR2 (germline): SGHAT, FQNNGV. Between the trimmed V and J ends, which lost 5 bases and 0 bases, there was a span of 9 bases. The CDR3 spans 14 residues. CDR3 in amino acids: CASSPFLSTDTQYF. The DNA of the CDR3 is TGTGCCAGCAGCCCATTCCTGAGCACAGATACGCAGTATTTT.

In its sample, this clonotype was seen many times. The chain employs TRBV12-3 or TRBV12-4 and TRBJ2-7, with D possibly being TRBD2 (6 bases). Trimming shortened V by 3 bases and J by 3 bases, and 12 bases separated the two germline ends. CDR3 size: 14 residues. This chain's CDR3 is CASSFAGFNYEQYF. The CDR3 bases are TGTGCCAGCAGTTTTGCGGGGTTTAACTACGAGCAGTACTTC.

This clonotype was counted ten times or more. The J gene is TRBJ2-1, the V gene TRBV14; no reliable D call. V was clipped by 2 bases and J by 8 bases, with 16 bases between them. This CDR3 has 15 amino acids. Germline CDR1 SGHDN, CDR2 FVKESK. The CDR3 loop reads CASSQISWESHEQFF. CDR3 bases: TGTGCCAGCAGCCAAATTTCGTGGGAAAGCCATGAGCAGTTCTTC.

Of note for this clonotype: The junction differs from germline at one of its ends, possibly a read error. The chain joins TRBV5-1 to TRBJ2-1; a weak D match, TRBD1 (6 bases). This CDR3 is 15 amino acids long. The V gene's germline CDR1 is SGHRS and CDR2 YFSETQ. The CDR3 spells CASSLTGFTYSEQFF. The CDR3 DNA sequence: TGCGCCAGCAGCTTGACAGGGTTCACCTACAGTGAGCAGTTCTTC.

V gene TRBV28 combines with J gene TRBJ1-2; 10 bases fit TRBD1. The CDR3 runs to 15 residues. The germline gives CDR1 MDHEN, CDR2 SYDVKM. Germline trimming cut 7 bases from V and 4 bases from J; bases unmatched to any gene: 9. The CDR3 protein is CASNDLGQGIYGYTF. CDR3 nucleotide sequence: TGTGCCAGCAACGACTTGGGACAGGGGATCTATGGCTACACCTTC.

In its sample, this clonotype was seen many times. The chain couples TRBV6-1 to TRBJ1-1; D gene unclear. The germline gives CDR1 MNHNS, CDR2 SASEGT. The ends were cut back, 5 bases at V and 4 bases at J, with 11 bases in the middle. CDR3 size: 13 residues. CDR3 DNA: TGTGCCAGCAGTACCCCGTGGGGCACTGAAGCTTTCTTT. Amino acids: CASSTPWGTEAFF.

This clonotype showed up many times. The chain carries TRBV12-3 or TRBV12-4 and TRBJ1-2; D gene ambiguous. There are 18 residues in the CDR3. The V gene lost 3 bases and the J gene lost 5 bases, with 25 bases spanning the gap. In DNA form, the CDR3 reads TGTGCCAGCAGTTTTCTTTCGGGGTCGGCAGGCAATGTTTATGGCTACACCTTC. It is translated as CASSFLSGSAGNVYGYTF.

The gene calls are TRBV7-2 and TRBJ1-5; possibly TRBD1 for D (6 bases). V was pared by 6 bases and J by 4 bases, with 10 bases between. In germline, CDR1 is SGHTA, CDR2 FQGNSA. CDR3 size: 13 residues. CDR3 amino acids: CASSRRGNQPQHF. For the CDR3, the DNA is TGTGCCAGCAGTCGTAGGGGGAATCAGCCCCAGCATTTT.

The gene calls are TRBV7-8 and TRBJ1-3; unclear D gene. Germline V gene sequence: CDR1 SGHVS, CDR2 FQNEAQ. V dropped 1 base and J dropped 0 bases, with 7 bases sitting between them. This CDR3 is 15 amino acids long. The CDR3: CASSLDANSGNTIYF. DNA for the CDR3: TGTGCCAGCAGCTTAGACGCTAACTCTGGAAACACCATATATTTT.

This clonotype was recorded many times. The chain is built from TRBV24-1 and TRBJ2-7; D not resolved. Germline CDR1 KGHDR, CDR2 SFDVKD. The CDR3 extends over 13 amino acids. The V and J ends lost 3 bases and 3 bases respectively, with 8 bases between them. CDR3 in DNA: TGTGCCACCAGTGATGCCCTGGGCTACGAGCAGTACTTC. Translated: CATSDALGYEQYF.

This clonotype showed up just a few times. The junction shows a germline mismatch at one end, possibly a read error. The chain recombines TRBV7-9 with TRBJ2-2, with D perhaps assigned TRBD1 or TRBD2 (7 bases each). The CDR3 sequence is 18 residues long. Germline V gene sequence: CDR1 SEHNR, CDR2 FQNEAQ (reference sequence). CDR3 nucleotides: TGTGCCAGCAGCTCCCAAGCGGGGCAGGGGGACTACACCAGGGAGCTGTTTTTT. As protein: CASSSQAGQGDYTRELFF.

V and J are TRBV28 and TRBJ1-2; 7 bases line up with TRBD1. The CDR3 is 14 amino acids. CDR1 is MDHEN and CDR2 is SYDVKM in the germline V gene. With 6 bases clipped from V and 2 bases from J, the junction kept 6 bases outside the gene matches. Written as DNA, the CDR3 is TGTGCCAGCAGCGCAGGGGGATGGAACTATGGCTACACCTTC. Amino acid sequence: CASSAGGWNYGYTF.

About this clonotype: It may be a read error: a sequence one base away is much more abundant. The chain is built from TRBV11-2 and TRBJ1-1, with a tentative D call TRBD1 (6 bases). CDR3 length: 15 residues. Germline V gene data show CDR1 as SGHAT and CDR2 as FQNNGV. The chain's CDR3 is CAISFRGGADTEAFF. As DNA, the CDR3 is TGTGCCATCAGCTTTAGGGGGGGCGCGGACACTGAAGCTTTCTTT.